This T cell receptor (beta chain) was captured in a study of T cells in Graves' hyperthyroidism and ophthalmopathy (dated by TCRdb to the late 2010s). The study in broad terms: Peripheral blood samples were taken at initial diagnosis, before any treatment was given. To identify TCR V-J signatures that set the groups apart, the researchers used a discovery cohort of 90 to 100 patients, made up of around 40 with Graves' ophthalmopathy and 57 with stable Graves' hyperthyroidism. Whether ophthalmopathy could be predicted prospectively was tested in an independent validation cohort made up of roughly 19 hyperthyroidism patients plus 17 patients who later progressed to ophthalmopathy. The roughly 90 discovery patients were divided at random into training and test sets in a 7:3 ratio. Thyroid tissue and blood T-cell repertoires from six Graves' hyperthyroidism patients were also compared in the study. After sampling, hyperthyroidism patients received methimazole starting at 30 mg daily, and ophthalmopathy patients received high-dose intravenous methylprednisolone. TCR Vbeta CDR3 sequencing of 135 peripheral blood samples (fewer than 45 ophthalmopathy, about 75 hyperthyroidism and around 17 progressor patients) is reported in the paper.

This clonotype was seen at least ten times. What this receptor recognizes is not known. One base away there is no much larger clone; base qualities are not given. The TCR beta CDR3 regions were amplified from the RNA transcripts. The TCR CDR3 was subjected to a first round of RT-PCR using the HTBI primer set and the Qiagen OneStep RT-PCR kit. Libraries were constructed in a second round of multiplex PCR, after which size selection and purification were performed. The libraries were sequenced on an Illumina HiSeq2000 using paired-end 100 bp reads. Under the source paper's analysis protocol: SOAPnuke was used to process the raw data, throwing out any read that contained adapters or uncalled bases, had a mean Phred below 15, or lacked an exact constant-primer or identifier match. High-quality paired reads were merged with COPE v1.2.5, and unique nucleotide sequences were defined as clonotypes. MiTCR v1.1 was used to align clonotypes to the IMGT TRBV, TRBD and TRBJ reference segments. The analysis included only V-J combinations with a frequency above 0.0001, which together covered around 99% of the repertoires. A TCS score was defined as the ratio of F50 (clonal expansion) to E x V (chaos), with BLOSUM62-based TCRdist applied between CDR3 peptides within each V-J. Welch's t-statistics and random forest reduced roughly 540 V-J features to 10 to 15, which were used in a naive Bayes classifier (R e1071). TCRdb trimmed public reads at Q25 via fastp, called clones via MiXCR and kept in-frame beta chains. Merged by CDR3 protein, the rows form single entries marked with the most common genes and DNA. TCRdb's processing, not the authors' own work, is the source of the V and J calls. This sample has about 400,000 distinct CDR3 sequences in its table, and around 14% of those were observed once. The ten largest clones take up 7.7% of the sample.

Stable Graves' hyperthyroidism was defined as no progression to ophthalmopathy during 18 months of follow-up. Hyperthyroidism patients were newly diagnosed, with disease duration under 2 months, and aged 18 to 65 years. Exclusion was applied to patients with uncontrolled infections, other autoimmune diseases, pregnancy or lactation. Diagnoses were established on the basis of clinical symptoms, serum thyroxine and TRAb, thyroid ultrasound, and orbital computed tomography. PBMCs were isolated from around 10 ml of fresh peripheral blood by Ficoll-Paque density gradient centrifugation. Trizol reagent was used to extract total RNA, and RNA quality was then checked on an Agilent 2100 Bioanalyzer. Overall study results and their limits: In validation, the model predicted progression to ophthalmopathy a median of roughly 6.1 months before onset, with approximately 71% sensitivity and around 76% specificity. In cross-validation, a model built on a 13 V-J signature told ophthalmopathy apart from stable hyperthyroidism with 85% to 90% sensitivity and roughly 81% specificity, and in testing the same model reached 80%/75%. Sample size was not statistically predetermined, and blinding of investigators to group allocation was not performed. Most expanded thyroid clonotypes (frequency above 0.001) were also detected in blood, suggesting blood repertoires may reflect thyroid immune responses.

Sequencing was carried out using blood. The clonotype comes from a woman aged 18-29 years with Graves' hyperthyroidism.

The nucleotide sequence reads TGTGCCACGAGCGCTAGGGGGGCACTAAATGAAAAACTGTTTTTT. The resulting protein is CATSARGALNEKLFF. The chain joins TRBV2 to TRBJ1-4; the D region possibly corresponds to TRBD1 (6 bases align). V is cut by 10 bases and J by 5 bases, and the space between the germline ends is 20 bases. CDR1 and CDR2, per the germline V gene, are SNHLY and FYNNEI. The CDR3 has 15 amino acids, counting the end cysteine and phenylalanine. Just the 45-base CDR3 DNA is kept, in frame starting at base 1.